One and the same sample provided the 3 T cell receptor beta chains below, sequenced in a study of T cell responses to AZD1222 COVID-19 vaccine. The method was immunoSEQ multiplex PCR; TCRdb's version includes in-frame clones alone and lacks a portion of them. This sample yields tens of thousands of clones, of which roughly 89% are seen a single time; about 2.2% belongs to the top ten. This specimen was peripheral blood, taken on day 0 of AZD1222 vaccination. The receptors stem from an adult in good health.

The chain employs TRBV6-5 and TRBJ1-3; D gene ambiguous. V was trimmed by 7 bases and J by 1 base, leaving 8 bases between them. Germline CDR1 reads MNHEY; CDR2 reads SVGAGI. The CDR3 runs 13 residues. The CDR3 here is CASMEDSGNTIYF. The CDR3 nucleotides read TGTGCCAGCATGGAGGATTCTGGAAACACCATATATTTT.

This clone was observed a single time. V is TRBV20-1 and J is TRBJ2-7; D possibly corresponds to TRBD1 (6 bases). Germline loops: CDR1 DFQATT, CDR2 SNEGSKA (reference sequence). V dropped 5 bases and J dropped 6 bases, with 11 bases sitting between them. This CDR3 is 11 amino acids long. CDR3 amino acids: CSAPRGGEQYF. The CDR3 DNA reads as TGCAGTGCTCCCAGGGGTGGCGAGCAGTACTTC.

This chain links TRBV6-5 with TRBJ2-7; D is possibly TRBD2 (5 bases). The CDR3 has 15 amino acids. Trimming pared 4 bases from V and 2 bases from J, leaving 15 bases between. The germline V gene has CDR1 MNHEY and CDR2 SVGAGI. CDR3 region: CASSLGGILTYEQYF. CDR3 nucleotide sequence: TGTGCCAGCAGTTTAGGAGGAATTCTTACCTACGAGCAGTACTTC.